The present entry profiles one T cell receptor beta chain with its context. Its target is not known. The sample comes from a study of PD-1 blockade in classical Hodgkin lymphoma. Study-wide results and limits: CD4+ TCR diversity, unlike CD8+, climbed significantly by C4D1. Patients who began taking nivolumab under 1 year after ASCT were left out. Compared with healthy donors, newly diagnosed patients reportedly showed lower baseline TCR diversity.

The CDR3 has 13 amino acids. In germline, CDR1 is SNHLY, CDR2 FYNNEI. Method: immunoSEQ multiplex PCR; TCRdb's copy keeps in-frame clones and lacks some. The sample contains around 42,000 clones, 55% to 75% of which appear only once. Every patient had relapsed following autologous stem cell transplantation, and cohorts differed in brentuximab vedotin exposure. J is TRBJ2-5 and V is TRBV2, with D perhaps TRBD1 (6 bases). The J call could be wrong; TRBJ2-7 is a better fit for the DNA end. The sequences come from peripheral blood mononuclear cells (PBMCs), collected at baseline. This TCR came from a human donor with classical Hodgkin lymphoma. CDR3 protein: CASRRRQAYEQYF. CDR3 nucleotide sequence: TGTGCCAGCAGGAGAAGACAGGCCTACGAGCAGTACTTC.